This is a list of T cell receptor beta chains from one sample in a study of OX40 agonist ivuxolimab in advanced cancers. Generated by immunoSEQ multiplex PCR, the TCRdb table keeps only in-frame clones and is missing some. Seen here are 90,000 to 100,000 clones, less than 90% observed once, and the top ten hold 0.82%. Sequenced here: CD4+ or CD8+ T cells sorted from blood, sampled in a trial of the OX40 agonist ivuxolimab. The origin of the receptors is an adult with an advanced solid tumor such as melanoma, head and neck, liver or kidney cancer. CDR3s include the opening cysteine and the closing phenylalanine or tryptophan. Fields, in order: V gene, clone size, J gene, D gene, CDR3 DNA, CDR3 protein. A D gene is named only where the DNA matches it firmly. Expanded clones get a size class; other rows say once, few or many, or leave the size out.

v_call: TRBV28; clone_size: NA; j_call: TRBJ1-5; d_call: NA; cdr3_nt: TGTGCCAGCGAAGACCCCGTAGGGGCCCAGCATTTT; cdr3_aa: CASEDPVGAQHF
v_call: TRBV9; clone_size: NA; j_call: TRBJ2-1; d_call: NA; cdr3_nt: TGTGCCAGCAGCGTAGCAGCAGCAGGTCGTGAGCAGTTCTTC; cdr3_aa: CASSVAAAGREQFF
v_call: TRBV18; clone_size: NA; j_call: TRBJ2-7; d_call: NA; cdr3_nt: TGTGCCAGCTCACCACGGGACCCCAGCTACGAGCAGTACTTC; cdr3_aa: CASSPRDPSYEQYF
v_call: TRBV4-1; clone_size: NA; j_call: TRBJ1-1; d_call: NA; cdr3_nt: TGCGCCAGCAGCCAAGTTCTGAACACTGAAGCTTTCTTT; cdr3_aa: CASSQVLNTEAFF
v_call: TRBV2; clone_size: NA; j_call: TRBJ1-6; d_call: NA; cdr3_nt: TGTGCCAGCAGCGAAGGAAATTCACCCCTCCACTTT; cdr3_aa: CASSEGNSPLHF
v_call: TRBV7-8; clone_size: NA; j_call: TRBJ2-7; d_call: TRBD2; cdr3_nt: TGTGCCAGCAGCTTAGGTAGCGGGAGGAGCGAGCAGTACTTC; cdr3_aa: CASSLGSGRSEQYF
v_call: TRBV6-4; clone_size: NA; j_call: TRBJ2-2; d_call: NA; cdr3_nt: TGTGCCATCCCGGGGGGGGAGCTGTTTTTT; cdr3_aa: CAIPGGELFF
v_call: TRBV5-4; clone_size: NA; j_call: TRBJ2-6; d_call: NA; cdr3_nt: TGTGCCAGCAGCCCGGACATTTCTGGGGCCAACGTCCTGACTTTC; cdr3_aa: CASSPDISGANVLTF
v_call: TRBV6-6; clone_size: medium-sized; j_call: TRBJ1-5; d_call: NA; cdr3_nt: TGTGCCAGCAACAGTCAGGGCCAGCCCCAGCATTTT; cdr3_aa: CASNSQGQPQHF
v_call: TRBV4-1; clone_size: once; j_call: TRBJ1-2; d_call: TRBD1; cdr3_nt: TGCGCCAGCAGCCAAATCGGGACAGGCCGGAGCTATGGCTACACCTTC; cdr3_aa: CASSQIGTGRSYGYTF
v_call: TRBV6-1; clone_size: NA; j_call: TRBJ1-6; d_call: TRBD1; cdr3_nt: TGTGCCAGCTCTCGGGACAGCGGTAATTCACCCCTCCACTTT; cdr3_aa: CASSRDSGNSPLHF
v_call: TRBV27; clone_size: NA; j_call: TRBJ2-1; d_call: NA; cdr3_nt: TGTGCCAGCAGTTTTCGGGACCCATTCATCGGGCAGTTCTTC; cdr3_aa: CASSFRDPFIGQFF
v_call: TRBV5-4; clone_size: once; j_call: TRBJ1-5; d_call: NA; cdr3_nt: TGTGCCAGCAGCCGCTACGGGGGGAATCAGCCCCAGCATTTT; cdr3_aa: CASSRYGGNQPQHF
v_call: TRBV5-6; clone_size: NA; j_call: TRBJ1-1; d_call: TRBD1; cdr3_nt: TGTGCCAGCAGCCGGACGAGACAGGGTCGGTACACTGAAGCTTTCTTT; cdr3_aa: CASSRTRQGRYTEAFF
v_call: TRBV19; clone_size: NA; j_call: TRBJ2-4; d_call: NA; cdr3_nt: TGTGCCAGTAGTCCTAGGTCCGTCATGACCAAAAACATTCAGTACTTC; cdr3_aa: CASSPRSVMTKNIQYF
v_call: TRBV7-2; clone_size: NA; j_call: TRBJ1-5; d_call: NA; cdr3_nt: TGTGCCAGCAGCTTACAGGGATCTCATCAGCCCCAGCATTTT; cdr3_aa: CASSLQGSHQPQHF
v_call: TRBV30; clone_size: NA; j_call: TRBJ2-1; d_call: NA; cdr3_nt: TGTGCCTGGAAAGGGCTGGGCACCTACAATGAGCAGTTCTTC; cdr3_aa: CAWKGLGTYNEQFF
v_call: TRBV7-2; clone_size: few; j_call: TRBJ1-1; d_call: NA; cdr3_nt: TGTGCCAGCAGCCTCGAAGGGTCGAACACTGAAGCTTTCTTT; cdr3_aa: CASSLEGSNTEAFF
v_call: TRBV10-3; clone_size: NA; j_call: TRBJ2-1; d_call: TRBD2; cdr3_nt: TGTGCCATCGGACGGGAGGCGCGGAATGAGCAGTTCTTC; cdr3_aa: CAIGREARNEQFF
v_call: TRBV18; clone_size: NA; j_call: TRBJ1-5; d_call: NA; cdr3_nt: TGTGCCAGCTCACCTACCGGGGTTTTTCAGCCCCAGCATTTC; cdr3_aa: CASSPTGVFQPQHF
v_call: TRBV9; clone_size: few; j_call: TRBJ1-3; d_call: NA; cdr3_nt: TGTGCCAGCAGCGCCTCCCCTCTCCGCTCTGGAAACACCATATATTTT; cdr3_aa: CASSASPLRSGNTIYF
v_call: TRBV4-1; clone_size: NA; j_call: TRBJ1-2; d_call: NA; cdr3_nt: TGCGCCAGCAGCCGGGACGTTGGAGGTTTTTATGGCTACACCTTC; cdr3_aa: CASSRDVGGFYGYTF
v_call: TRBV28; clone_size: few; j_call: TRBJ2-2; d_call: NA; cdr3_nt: TGTGCCAGCAGCCGGGGCAGGGTGTTGACCGGGGAGCTGTTTTTT; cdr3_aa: CASSRGRVLTGELFF
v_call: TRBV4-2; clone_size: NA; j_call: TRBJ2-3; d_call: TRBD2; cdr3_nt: TGTGCCAGCGGGGGGACTAGCGGGTTTACCACAGATACGCAGTATTTT; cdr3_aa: CASGGTSGFTTDTQYF
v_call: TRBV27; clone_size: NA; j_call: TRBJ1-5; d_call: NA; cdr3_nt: TGTGCCAGCAGTTTACGGGGGGGCAATCAGCCCCAGCATTTT; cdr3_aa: CASSLRGGNQPQHF
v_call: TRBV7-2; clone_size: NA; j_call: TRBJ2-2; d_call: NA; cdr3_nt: TGTGCCAGCAGCCCGATGGTGGCCCCCGGGGAGCTGTTTTTT; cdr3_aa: CASSPMVAPGELFF
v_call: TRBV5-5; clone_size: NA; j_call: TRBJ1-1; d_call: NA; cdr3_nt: TGTGCCAGCGCCCCGGGCTCGAAAGGGATCACTGAAGCTTTCTTT; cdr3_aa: CASAPGSKGITEAFF
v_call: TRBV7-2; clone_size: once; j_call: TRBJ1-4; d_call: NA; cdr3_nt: TGTGCCAGCAGCCAACGGTCCGGGGCAACTAATGAAAAACTGTTTTTT; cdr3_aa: CASSQRSGATNEKLFF
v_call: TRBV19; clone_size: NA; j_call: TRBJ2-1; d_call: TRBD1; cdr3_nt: TGTGCCAGTAGTACCCACCAGGGACAGGGGTACAATGAGCAGTTCTTC; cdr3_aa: CASSTHQGQGYNEQFF
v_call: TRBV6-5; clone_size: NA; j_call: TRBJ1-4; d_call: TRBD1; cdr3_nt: TGTGCCAGCAGTTACACGACAGGGGGACAGGAAAAACTGTTTTTT; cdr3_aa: CASSYTTGGQEKLFF
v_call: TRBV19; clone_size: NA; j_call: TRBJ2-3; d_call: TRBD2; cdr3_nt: TGTGCGGCCGGGACTAGCTACACAGATACGCAGTATTTT; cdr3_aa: CAAGTSYTDTQYF
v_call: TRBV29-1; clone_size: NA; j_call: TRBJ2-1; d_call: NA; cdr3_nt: TGCAGCCTCCCTTACTACAATGAGCAGTTCTTC; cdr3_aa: CSLPYYNEQFF
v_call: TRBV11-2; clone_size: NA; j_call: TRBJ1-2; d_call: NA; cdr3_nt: TGTGCCAGCAGCTTAGAGGGGACGGATAACTATGGCTACACCTTC; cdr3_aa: CASSLEGTDNYGYTF
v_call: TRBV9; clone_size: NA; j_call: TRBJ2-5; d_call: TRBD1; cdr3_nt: TGTGCCAGCAGCCCTAGTCTACAGGGGCAAGAGACCCAGTACTTC; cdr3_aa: CASSPSLQGQETQYF
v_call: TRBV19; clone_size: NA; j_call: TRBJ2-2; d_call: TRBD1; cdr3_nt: TGTGCCAGTAGCCTACGACAGGGGACCACGAACACCGGGGAGCTGTTTTTT; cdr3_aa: CASSLRQGTTNTGELFF
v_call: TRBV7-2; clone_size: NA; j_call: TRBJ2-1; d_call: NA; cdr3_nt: TGTGCCAGCAGCTTAGGGAGGGCCCAAAACAATGAGCAGTTCTTC; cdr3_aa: CASSLGRAQNNEQFF
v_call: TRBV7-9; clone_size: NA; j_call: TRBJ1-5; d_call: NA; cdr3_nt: TGTGCCAGCAGCTTAGAAGGCGGGGGCAATCAGCCCCAGCATTTT; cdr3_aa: CASSLEGGGNQPQHF
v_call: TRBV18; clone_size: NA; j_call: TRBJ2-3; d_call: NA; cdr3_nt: TGTGCCAGCTCACCTGGAGGGGAAACAGATACGCAGTATTTT; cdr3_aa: CASSPGGETDTQYF
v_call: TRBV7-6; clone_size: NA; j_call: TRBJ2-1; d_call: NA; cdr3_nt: TGTGCCAGCAGCGGCTACAGATCCCTTGAGCAGTTCTTC; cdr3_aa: CASSGYRSLEQFF
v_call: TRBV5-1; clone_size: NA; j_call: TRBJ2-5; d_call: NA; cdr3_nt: TGCGCCAGCAGCTTGGTTAACGTCGGGGAGGAGACCCAGTACTTC; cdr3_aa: CASSLVNVGEETQYF
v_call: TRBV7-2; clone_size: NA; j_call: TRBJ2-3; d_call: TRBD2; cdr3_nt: TGTGCCAGCAGCTTAGAATCCCACGGGAGGGGACTAGATACGCAGTATTTT; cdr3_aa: CASSLESHGRGLDTQYF
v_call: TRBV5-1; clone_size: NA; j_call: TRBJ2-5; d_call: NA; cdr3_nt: TGCGCCAGCAGCTTAAAGGCACAAGAGACCCAGTACTTC; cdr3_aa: CASSLKAQETQYF
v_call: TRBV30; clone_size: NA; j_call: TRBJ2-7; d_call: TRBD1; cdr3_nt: TGTGCCACCGGGACAGGGGGCTCCTACGAGCAGTACTTC; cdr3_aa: CATGTGGSYEQYF
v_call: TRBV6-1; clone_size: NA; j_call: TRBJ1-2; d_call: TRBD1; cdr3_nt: TGTGCCAGCAGTGAAGGGGACAGGATCTATGGCTACACCTTC; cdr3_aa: CASSEGDRIYGYTF
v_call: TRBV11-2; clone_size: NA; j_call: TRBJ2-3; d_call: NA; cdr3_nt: TGTGCCAGCAGCTTAGTCGGAGGGCGGCATACGCAGTATTTT; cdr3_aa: CASSLVGGRHTQYF
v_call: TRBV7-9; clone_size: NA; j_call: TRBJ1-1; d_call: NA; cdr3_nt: TGTGCCAGCAGCCCTACCTACAAGAACACTGAAGCTTTCTTT; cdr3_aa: CASSPTYKNTEAFF
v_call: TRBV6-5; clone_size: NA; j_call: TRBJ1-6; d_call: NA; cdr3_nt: TGTGCCAGCAGTTACGCCTCTAGGCCATATAATTCACCCCTCCACTTT; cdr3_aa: CASSYASRPYNSPLHF
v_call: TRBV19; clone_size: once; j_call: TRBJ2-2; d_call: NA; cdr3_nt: TGTGCCAGTAGTATCGCTGAACACACCGGGGAGCTGTTTTTT; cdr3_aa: CASSIAEHTGELFF
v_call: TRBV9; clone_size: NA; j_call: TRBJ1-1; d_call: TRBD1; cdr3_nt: TGTGCCAGCAGCGGCCAGACAGGGAAAGCTTTCTTT; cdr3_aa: CASSGQTGKAFF
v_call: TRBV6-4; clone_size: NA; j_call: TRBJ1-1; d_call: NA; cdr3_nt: TGTGCCAGCAGTAAAACACAGTACACTGAAGCTTTCTTT; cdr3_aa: CASSKTQYTEAFF
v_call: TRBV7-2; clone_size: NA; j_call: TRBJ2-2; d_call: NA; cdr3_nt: TGTGCCAGCAGCAAAAGATATGGCGGGACTGCCGGGGAGCTGTTTTTT; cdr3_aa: CASSKRYGGTAGELFF
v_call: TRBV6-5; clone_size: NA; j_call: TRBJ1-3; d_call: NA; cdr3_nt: TGTGCCAGCAGAACAGGGACCCATTTGGGAAACACCATATATTTT; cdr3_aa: CASRTGTHLGNTIYF
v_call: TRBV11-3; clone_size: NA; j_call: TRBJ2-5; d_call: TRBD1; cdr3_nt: TGTGCCAGCAGCCCGGGACAGGGGGCCCGGGAGACCCAGTACTTC; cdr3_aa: CASSPGQGARETQYF
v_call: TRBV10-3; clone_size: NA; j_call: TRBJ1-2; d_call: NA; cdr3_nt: TGTGCCATCGGAGAACCTCAGGGAGACTATGGCTACACCTTC; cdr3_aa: CAIGEPQGDYGYTF
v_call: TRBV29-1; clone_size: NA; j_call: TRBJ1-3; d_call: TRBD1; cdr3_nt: TGCAGCGTTGTAGGGACAGATGCTGGAAACACCATATATTTT; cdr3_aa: CSVVGTDAGNTIYF